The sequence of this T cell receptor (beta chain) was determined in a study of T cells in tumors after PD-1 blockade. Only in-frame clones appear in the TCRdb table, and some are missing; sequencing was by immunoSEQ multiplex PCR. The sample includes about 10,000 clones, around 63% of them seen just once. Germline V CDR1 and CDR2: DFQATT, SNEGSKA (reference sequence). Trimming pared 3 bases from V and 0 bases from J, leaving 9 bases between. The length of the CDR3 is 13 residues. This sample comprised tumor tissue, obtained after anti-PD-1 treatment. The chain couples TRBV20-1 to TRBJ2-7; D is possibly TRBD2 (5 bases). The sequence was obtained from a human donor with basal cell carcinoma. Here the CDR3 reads CSASPGSSYEQYF. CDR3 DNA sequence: TGCAGTGCTAGTCCGGGGAGCTCCTACGAGCAGTACTTC.